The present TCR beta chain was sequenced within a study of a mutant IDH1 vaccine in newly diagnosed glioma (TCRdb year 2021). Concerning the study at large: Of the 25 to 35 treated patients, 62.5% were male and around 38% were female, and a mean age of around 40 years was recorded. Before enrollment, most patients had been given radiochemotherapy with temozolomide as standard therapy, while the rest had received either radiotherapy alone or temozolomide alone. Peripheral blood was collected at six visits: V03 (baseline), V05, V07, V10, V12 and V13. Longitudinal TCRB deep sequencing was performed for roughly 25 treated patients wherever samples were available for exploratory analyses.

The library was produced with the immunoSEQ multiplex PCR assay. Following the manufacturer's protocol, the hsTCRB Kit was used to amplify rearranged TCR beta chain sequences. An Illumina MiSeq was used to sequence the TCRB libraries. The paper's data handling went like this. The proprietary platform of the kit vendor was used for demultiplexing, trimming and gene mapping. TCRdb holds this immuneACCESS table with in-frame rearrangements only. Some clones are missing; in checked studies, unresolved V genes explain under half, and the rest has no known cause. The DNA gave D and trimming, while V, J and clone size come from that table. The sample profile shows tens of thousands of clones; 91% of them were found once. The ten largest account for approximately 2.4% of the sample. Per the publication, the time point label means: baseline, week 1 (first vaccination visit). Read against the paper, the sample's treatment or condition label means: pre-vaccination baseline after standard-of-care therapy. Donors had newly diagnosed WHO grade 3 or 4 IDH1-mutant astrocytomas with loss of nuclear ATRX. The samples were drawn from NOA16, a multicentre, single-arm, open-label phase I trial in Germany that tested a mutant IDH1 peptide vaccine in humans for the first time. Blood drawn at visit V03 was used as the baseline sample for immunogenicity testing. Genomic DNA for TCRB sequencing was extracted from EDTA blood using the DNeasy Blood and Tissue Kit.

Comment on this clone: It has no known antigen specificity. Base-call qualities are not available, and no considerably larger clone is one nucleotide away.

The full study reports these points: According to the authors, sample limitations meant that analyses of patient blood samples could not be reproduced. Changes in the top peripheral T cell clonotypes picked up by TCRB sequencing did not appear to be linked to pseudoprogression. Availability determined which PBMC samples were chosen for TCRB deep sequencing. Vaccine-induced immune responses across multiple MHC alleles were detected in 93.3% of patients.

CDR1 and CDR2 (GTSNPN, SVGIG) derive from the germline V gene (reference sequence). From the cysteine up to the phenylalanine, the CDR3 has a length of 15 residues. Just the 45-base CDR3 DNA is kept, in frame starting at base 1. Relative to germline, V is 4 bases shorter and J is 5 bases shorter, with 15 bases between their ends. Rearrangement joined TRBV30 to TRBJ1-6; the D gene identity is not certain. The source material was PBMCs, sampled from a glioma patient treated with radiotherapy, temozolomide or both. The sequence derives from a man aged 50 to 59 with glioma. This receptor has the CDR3 CAWTVGSSDNSPLHF. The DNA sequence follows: TGTGCCTGGACCGTGGGCTCATCGGATAATTCACCCCTCCACTTT.